The 30 T cell receptor beta chains in this list originate from one sample, sequenced in a study of T cell responses to AZD1222 COVID-19 vaccine. Sequenced by immunoSEQ multiplex PCR; TCRdb stores in-frame clones only, minus some. This sample yields more than 85,000 clones, of which less than 85% are seen a single time; approximately 15% belongs to the top ten. Sequencing used peripheral blood, obtained 28 days after the second AZD1222 dose. The receptors here all came from an adult who received the AZD1222 COVID-19 vaccine.

V and J are TRBV6-5 and TRBJ1-1; D unresolved. Between the trimmed V and J ends, which lost 4 bases and 5 bases, there was a span of 14 bases. The CDR3 totals 14 residues. Germline CDR1 and CDR2: MNHEY and SVGAGI. The CDR3 reads CASSFQKGSTEAFF. As DNA, the CDR3 is TGTGCCAGCAGTTTTCAAAAGGGTAGTACTGAAGCTTTCTTT.

V is TRBV9 and J is TRBJ2-7, with D unclear. The germline gives CDR1 SGDLS, CDR2 YYNGEE. The CDR3 runs to 15 residues. V was cut by 2 bases and J by 3 bases, with 15 bases left in between. Written as DNA, the CDR3 is TGTGCCAGCAGCGTTTCTCCGGCAGTTGGCTACGAGCAGTACTTC. Protein: CASSVSPAVGYEQYF.

The chain combines TRBV11-2 with TRBJ2-2, with a tentative D call TRBD2 (5 bases). The V gene lost 1 base and the J gene lost 1 base, with 10 bases spanning the gap. This CDR3 has 16 amino acids. The germline gives CDR1 SGHAT, CDR2 FQNNGV. In DNA, the CDR3 is TGTGCCAGCAGCTTAGTTGGACTGATGAACACCGGGGAGCTGTTTTTT. Translation: CASSLVGLMNTGELFF.

This chain links TRBV11-2 with TRBJ2-1, with 9 bases fitting TRBD2. The CDR3 runs to 16 residues. Germline loops: CDR1 SGHAT, CDR2 FQNNGV. Losses at the gene ends were 5 bases for V and 10 bases for J; bases not matched to a gene: 15. Here the CDR3 reads CASSPRVAGEVREQFF. The CDR3 region has the DNA TGTGCCAGCAGCCCCCGGGTAGCGGGAGAGGTAAGGGAGCAGTTCTTC. Using reference TRBV11-2 and TRBJ2-1 for the parts outside the CDR3, the full variable domain is EAGVAQSPRYKIIEKRQSVAFWCNPISGHATLYWYQQILGQGPKLLIQFQNNGVVDDSQLPKDRFSAERLKGVDSTLKIQPAKLEDSAVYLCASSPRVAGEVREQFFGPGTRLTVL.

The CDR3 DNA follows: TGCGCCAGCAGCCCGGGGACAGGGTATTCACCCCTCCACTTT. This sequence encodes CASSPGTGYSPLHF. The gene calls are TRBV5-1 and TRBJ1-6, with TRBD1 matching 9 bases. There are 14 residues in the CDR3. With V trimmed by 4 bases and J by 8 bases, 4 bases remained unmatched. Germline lookup yields CDR1 SGHRS and CDR2 YFSETQ.

The J gene is TRBJ2-2, the V gene TRBV19, with D possibly matching TRBD2 (5 bases). The CDR3 has 17 amino acids. Germline assignment: CDR1 LNHDA and CDR2 SQIVND (reference sequence). The V end lost 6 bases, the J end lost 2 bases, and 19 bases lay between the germline ends. The CDR3: CASSSLSRSGNTGELFF. The CDR3 nucleotides are TGTGCCAGTAGCTCCCTCTCGCGAAGCGGCAACACCGGGGAGCTGTTTTTT.

The chain uses TRBV6-5 and TRBJ2-2; 12 nucleotides match TRBD2. Germline V gene data show CDR1 as MNHEY and CDR2 as SVGAGI. The CDR3 is 15 residues long. J was trimmed by 5 bases and V by 8 bases; bases with no gene match: 6. The CDR3 loop is CASRLAGVITGELFF. CDR3 DNA sequence: TGTGCCAGCCGACTAGCGGGAGTAATAACCGGGGAGCTGTTTTTT.

The DNA of the CDR3 is TGTGCCATCAGTGAGGACCCACCTCATATTTCTGGGGCCAACGTCCTGACTTTC. Its protein product is CAISEDPPHISGANVLTF. The rearrangement joins TRBV10-3 to TRBJ2-6; D gene uncertain. This CDR3 has 18 amino acids. The V end lost 2 bases, the J end lost 1 base, and 15 bases lay between the germline ends. The germline CDR1 and CDR2 sequences are ENHRY and SYGVKD.

The genes are TRBV3-1 (or the pseudogene TRBV3-2) and TRBJ2-7, with unresolved D. Trimming took off 1 base at V and 4 bases at J, with 2 bases between the two ends. This CDR3 region has 11 residues. CDR1 LGHDT and CDR2 YNNKEL come from the germline V gene (reference sequence). CDR3 protein: CASSQGYEQYF. The CDR3 coding sequence is TGTGCCAGCAGCCAAGGGTACGAGCAGTACTTC.

The chain couples TRBV3-1 (or the pseudogene TRBV3-2) to TRBJ2-3; D might be TRBD2 (5 bases). The CDR3 is 15 residues long. Trimming took off 2 bases at V and 2 bases at J, with 11 bases between the two ends. The V gene's germline CDR1 is LGHDT and CDR2 YNNKEL (reference sequence). Here the CDR3 DNA reads TGTGCCAGCAGCCAAAGGAGCGGTTCCACAGATACGCAGTATTTT. Translating gives CASSQRSGSTDTQYF.

This clone has just one count. The chain links TRBV28 to TRBJ1-1; D not certain. Germline loops: CDR1 MDHEN, CDR2 SYDVKM. CDR3 length equals 14 residues. Trimming cost V 6 bases and J 0 bases, with 11 bases left between them. CDR3 sequence reads: CASSLGGLNTEAFF. CDR3 sequence (DNA): TGTGCCAGCAGCCTTGGCGGCCTGAACACTGAAGCTTTCTTT.

This clone appeared a single time. The J gene is TRBJ1-3, the V gene TRBV18, with D uncertain. Trimming cost V 3 bases and J 0 bases, with 15 bases left between them. This CDR3 comprises 17 residues. Germline loops: CDR1 KGHSH, CDR2 LQKENI. DNA of the CDR3: TGTGCCAGCTCACCGATGGAAGAGGGAACCTCTGGAAACACCATATATTTT. Translation: CASSPMEEGTSGNTIYF.

This CDR3 reads CSVEGQVNTEAFF. DNA of the CDR3: TGCAGCGTCGAGGGACAGGTGAACACTGAAGCTTTCTTT. The chain links TRBV29-1 to TRBJ1-1, with TRBD1 matching over 8 bases. CDR1 and CDR2 (germline): SQVTM, ANQGSEA. V lost 6 bases and J lost 0; bases outside the gene matches: 3. CDR3 length equals 13 residues.

V and J are TRBV5-1 and TRBJ1-1; 8 bases map to TRBD1. V shed 6 bases and J 1 base; nucleotides not matched to a gene: 2. The CDR3 is 13 amino acids. Germline V gene lookup returns CDR1 SGHRS and CDR2 YFSETQ. The CDR3 here is CASKGTGNTEAFF. In DNA, the CDR3 is TGCGCCAGCAAGGGGACAGGGAACACTGAAGCTTTCTTT.

The gene calls are TRBV15 and TRBJ2-1; TRBD1 matches at 7 bases. Germline V CDR1 and CDR2: LNHNV, YYDKDF (reference sequence). This CDR3 is 14 amino acids long. Trimming removed 0 bases from V and 4 bases from J; junction bases left unmatched: 0. In nucleotides, the CDR3 is TGTGCCACCAGCAGAGACAGGGGGTACAATGAGCAGTTCTTC. This encodes CATSRDRGYNEQFF.

V is TRBV16 and J is TRBJ2-7; D not certain. V gave up 4 bases and J gave up 5 bases, with 15 bases separating them. Germline CDR1 reads KGHSY; CDR2 reads FQNENV. The length of the CDR3 is 14 residues. CDR3 in amino acids: CASSPSPQLHEQYF. In nucleotides, the CDR3 is TGTGCCAGCAGCCCCAGCCCACAATTGCACGAGCAGTACTTC.

The chain carries TRBV6-5 and TRBJ2-7; D not certain. The V end was cut by 6 bases, the J end by 7 bases, with 10 bases between. From germline, CDR1 is MNHEY and CDR2 SVGAGI. This CDR3 has 11 amino acids. The CDR3 bases are TGTGCCAGCAGGGGCCGTTTGGAGCAGTACTTC. This codes for CASRGRLEQYF.

The chain has TRBV5-1 and TRBJ2-5; a possible D gene is TRBD2 (6 bases). The CDR3 covers 11 residues. V was cut by 7 bases and J by 3 bases, with 7 bases left in between. Germline V gene sequence: CDR1 SGHRS, CDR2 YFSETQ. CDR3 residues: CASWGEETQYF. CDR3 in DNA: TGCGCCAGCTGGGGGGAAGAGACCCAGTACTTC. Full variable domain (remainder filled in from reference TRBV5-1 and TRBJ2-5): KAGVTQTPRYLIKTRGQQVTLSCSPISGHRSVSWYQQTPGQGLQFLFEYFSETQRNKGNFPGRFSGRQFSNSRSEMNVSTLELGDSALYLCASWGEETQYFGPGTRLLVL.

The sample holds a few counts of this clone. The chain joins TRBV5-1 to TRBJ1-1; D is undetermined. The CDR3 contains 16 residues. Germline V lookup: CDR1 SGHRS, CDR2 YFSETQ. Deletions cut 5 bases from V and 5 bases from J, with 22 bases between. The CDR3 protein is CASSRTLDQPETEAFF. The CDR3 region has the DNA TGCGCCAGCAGTCGTACCCTAGACCAGCCCGAAACTGAAGCTTTCTTT.

This clone was counted once. This chain connects TRBV12-5 to TRBJ2-3, with D perhaps matching TRBD2 (6 bases). The V end was cut by 6 bases, the J end by 2 bases, with 18 bases between. CDR3 length equals 16 residues. Per germline, CDR1 LGHNT and CDR2 FRNRAP. The CDR3 loop is CASGPPGTGSTDTQYF. CDR3 nucleotide sequence: TGTGCTAGTGGCCCGCCCGGGACTGGATCCACAGATACGCAGTATTTT.

The CDR3 DNA reads TGTGCCAGCAGCGCGTCGGAAGGGACAGGCCCCTACGAGCAGTACTTC. Translating gives CASSASEGTGPYEQYF. The rearrangement links TRBV9 to TRBJ2-7, with TRBD1 matching 8 bases. The ends lost 3 bases at V and 2 bases at J; junction bases unmatched: 10. There are 16 residues in the CDR3. Germline lookup yields CDR1 SGDLS and CDR2 YYNGEE.

The rearrangement uses TRBV7-8 and TRBJ2-1; unclear D gene. Trimming left V 3 bases short and J 5 bases short, with 8 bases between. This CDR3 spans 13 amino acids. Germline loops: CDR1 SGHVS, CDR2 FQNEAQ. The CDR3 is CASSFGGNNEQFF. In nucleotides, the CDR3 is TGTGCCAGCAGCTTCGGCGGAAACAATGAGCAGTTCTTC.

This clone came up a few times. The rearrangement uses TRBV5-6 and TRBJ2-3; 11 bases match TRBD2. Per the germline V gene, CDR1 is SGHDT and CDR2 is YYEEEE. The CDR3 runs 15 residues. Trimming took 6 bases from V and 3 from J; bases not matched to a gene: 6. The CDR3 loop is CASNSLAGDTDTQYF. The CDR3 bases are TGTGCCAGCAACTCACTAGCGGGAGATACAGATACGCAGTATTTT.

The rearrangement links TRBV6-1 to TRBJ1-6, with D tentatively TRBD1 (6 bases). The CDR3 sequence is 16 residues long. Germline CDR1 is MNHNS and CDR2 is SASEGT. The V end lost 0 bases, the J end lost 10 bases, and 16 bases lay between the germline ends. The CDR3 DNA reads as TGTGCCAGCAGTGAAGCCTCAGAGGGGGGGGGCTCACCCCTCCACTTT. Protein: CASSEASEGGGSPLHF.

This sequence joins TRBV5-6 and TRBJ1-6; TRBD1 aligns across 10 bases. The CDR3 totals 14 residues. The V gene end was trimmed by 6 bases and the J gene end by 7 bases; junction bases not matched to a gene: 4. The germline CDR1 and CDR2 sequences are SGHDT and YYEEEE. The CDR3 loop is CASNKDRGNSPLHF. The CDR3 region has the DNA TGTGCCAGCAACAAGGACAGGGGGAATTCACCCCTCCACTTT.

The CDR3 coding sequence is TGTGCCAGCACCAAAGACCAAGGGGGGACCACTGAAGCTTTCTTT. Protein product: CASTKDQGGTTEAFF. The V call is TRBV2, the J call TRBJ1-1; tentative D call: TRBD1 (6 bases). This CDR3 contains 15 residues. The ends were cut back, 7 bases at V and 4 bases at J, with 19 bases in the middle. Germline CDR1 and CDR2: SNHLY and FYNNEI. Supplemented by reference TRBV2 and TRBJ1-1, the full variable domain reads EPEVTQTPSHQVTQMGQEVILRCVPISNHLYFYWYRQILGQKVEFLVSFYNNEISEKSEIFDDQFSVERPDGSNFTLKIRSTKLEDSAMYFCASTKDQGGTTEAFFGQGTRLTVV.

This sequence joins TRBV5-1 and TRBJ2-1, with D uncertain. Germline V lookup: CDR1 SGHRS, CDR2 YFSETQ. V lost 6 bases, J lost 0 bases, and 10 bases lay in between. The CDR3 runs 14 residues. CDR3 sequence reads: CASKVGSSYNEQFF. The CDR3 DNA sequence: TGCGCCAGCAAAGTGGGTAGCTCCTACAATGAGCAGTTCTTC.

The V and J genes are TRBV25-1 and TRBJ2-3, with 7 bases identical to TRBD2. Per the germline V gene, CDR1 is MGHDK and CDR2 is SYGVNS. V dropped 4 bases and J dropped 0; count of bases not matched to a gene: 10. CDR3 length: 17 residues. CDR3 amino acids: CASSAPRPGGSTDTQYF. CDR3 DNA: TGTGCCAGCAGTGCCCCTCGACCGGGAGGAAGCACAGATACGCAGTATTTT.

V is TRBV7-8 and J is TRBJ1-4; 7 nucleotides agree with TRBD1. The CDR3 length is 15 residues. Germline trimming cut 6 bases from V and 5 bases from J; bases unmatched to any gene: 9. Germline V CDR1 and CDR2: SGHVS, FQNEAQ. CDR3 coding DNA: TGTGCCAGCAGTGTAGGGGACAGTCCGAATGAAAAACTGTTTTTT. It specifies CASSVGDSPNEKLFF.

The J gene is TRBJ2-5, the V gene TRBV11-3, with 8 bases identical to TRBD1. Germline CDR1 is SGHNT and CDR2 is YENEEA. The CDR3 sequence is 14 residues long. The trim removed 3 bases at V and 2 bases at J, leaving 2 bases unmatched. The CDR3 here is CASSFRTGQETQYF. Written as DNA, the CDR3 is TGTGCCAGCAGCTTCCGGACAGGGCAAGAGACCCAGTACTTC.